A single TCR beta chain is shown here with its context. One entry per CDR3 protein, called by TCRdb with MiXCR from the 5' RACE reads. The sample yields hundreds of thousands of distinct CDR3 sequences, approximately 24% seen once. This record comes from a study of identical twins. The CDR3 is 17 residues long. The germline V gene has CDR1 SGHTA and CDR2 FQGNSA. J was trimmed by 2 bases and V by 2 bases; bases with no gene match: 9. These data were likewise used in another study, on T cells expressing NK-cell markers.

Sequenced: CD4+ T cells sorted from blood. The TCR was taken from a woman younger than 30 in good health. The chain uses TRBV7-2 and TRBJ2-7, with TRBD2 matching over 10 bases. CDR3 amino acids: CASSLYIAGGSAYEQYF. CDR3 bases: TGTGCCAGCAGCTTATACATAGCGGGAGGATCCGCCTACGAGCAGTACTTC.